Included here is one T cell receptor (beta chain) sequence, with context. This record comes from a study of cytomegalovirus exposure and HLA in healthy donors. Primers included in the PCR were 60 Vbeta and 13 Jbeta primers. Sequenced by immunoSEQ multiplex PCR; TCRdb stores in-frame clones only, minus some. This sample's clone table lists roughly 100,000 clones. This CDR3 has 11 amino acids. Germline CDR1 SQVTM, CDR2 ANQGSEA. V lost 7 bases, J lost 3 bases, and 9 bases lay in between. Sequencing was done on a sample of PBMCs. The chain recombines TRBV29-1 with TRBJ2-5; D is possibly TRBD1 (6 bases). This sequence originates from a man between 50 and 59 years old in good health and CMV-seropositive. The CDR3 coding sequence is TGCAGCGCCCGACAGGAAGAGACCCAGTACTTC. Its translation is CSARQEETQYF.